What follows are 25 T cell receptor beta chains derived from one specimen sequenced in a study of shared clonotypes between healthy human individuals. Generated by immunoSEQ multiplex PCR, the TCRdb table keeps only in-frame clones and is missing some. The data show approximately 2,000,000 clones, with less than 95% seen just once and approximately 0.39% held by the top ten. Material: naive CD4+ T cells from PBMCs. As to subset: CD45RA+ positively selected. Receptors originate from a young man in good health. Some clones in this sample may be carry-over from other donors' samples.

The V call is TRBV18, the J call TRBJ1-2; 9 bases fit TRBD1. CDR3 length equals 18 residues. Germline V lookup: CDR1 KGHSH, CDR2 LQKENI. The V and J ends lost 1 base and 7 bases, in that order; junction bases with no gene match: 16. For the CDR3, the DNA is TGTGCCAGCTCACCACAGGGACAGGGATCCGTCTTTAGTTTTGGCTACACCTTC. Amino acid sequence: CASSPQGQGSVFSFGYTF.

This clone was observed a handful of times. This specimen includes other DNA sequences encoding the same CDR3. This chain joins TRBV5-4 and TRBJ2-7, with 7 bases fitting TRBD1. CDR1 and CDR2 (germline): SGHNT, YYREEE (reference sequence). With 0 bases clipped from V and 3 bases from J, the junction kept 0 bases outside the gene matches. The CDR3 totals 13 residues. CDR3 nucleotide sequence: TGTGCCAGCAGCTTGGACAGGGGCTACGAGCAGTACTTC. The encoded protein is CASSLDRGYEQYF.

Remarks on this clone: The same CDR3 is also encoded by other DNA sequences in this sample. V usage is TRBV19 and J usage is TRBJ2-7, with D tentatively TRBD1 (6 bases). Trimming removed 3 bases at V and 2 bases at J, with 11 bases between. Germline loops: CDR1 LNHDA, CDR2 SQIVND (reference sequence). The CDR3 covers 14 residues. The CDR3 loop reads CASSIGTRTYEQYF. The CDR3 nucleotides read TGTGCCAGTAGTATTGGGACACGGACCTACGAGCAGTACTTC. Drawing the rest from reference TRBV19 and TRBJ2-7, the complete variable domain is DGGITQSPKYLFRKEGQNVTLSCEQNLNHDAMYWYRQDPGQGLRLIYYSQIVNDFQKGDIAEGYSVSREKKESFPLTVTSAQKNPTAFYLCASSIGTRTYEQYFGPGTRLTVT.

This chain connects TRBV28 to TRBJ1-2, with a tentative D call TRBD1 (5 bases). From germline, CDR1 is MDHEN and CDR2 SYDVKM. With 6 bases removed from V and 6 bases from J, the gap between germline ends came to 11 bases. CDR3 length: 12 residues. The CDR3 DNA sequence: TGTGCCAGCAGCCTGGGGGTGAATGGCTACACCTTC. Translating it yields CASSLGVNGYTF.

The V and J genes are TRBV7-3 and TRBJ2-1; no definite D call. The V end lost 5 bases, the J end lost 2 bases, and 13 bases lay between the germline ends. Germline V gene lookup returns CDR1 SGHTA and CDR2 FQGTGA. The CDR3 spans 15 residues. The CDR3 spells CASSQQPGPYNEQFF. In DNA, the CDR3 is TGTGCCAGCAGCCAACAGCCGGGCCCCTACAATGAGCAGTTCTTC.

Of note for this clone: Other nucleotide sequences in the sample specify the same CDR3. The J gene is TRBJ2-5, the V gene TRBV30; 12 nucleotides align to TRBD1. This CDR3 is 15 amino acids long. Germline CDR1 GTSNPN, CDR2 SVGIG (reference sequence). Unmatched junction bases numbered 5, after V lost 1 base and J lost 5 bases. The CDR3 DNA reads TGTGCCTGGAGTGCGGGACAGGGGGCAGGGGAGACCCAGTACTTC. It translates to CAWSAGQGAGETQYF.

The chain links TRBV28 to TRBJ2-7; D is perhaps TRBD2 (5 bases). The V end was cut by 7 bases, the J end by 1 base, with 8 bases between. CDR3 length equals 12 residues. Per the germline V gene, CDR1 is MDHEN and CDR2 is SYDVKM. CDR3 region: CASIRGSYEQYF. In nucleotides, the CDR3 is TGTGCCAGCATCCGAGGGTCCTACGAGCAGTACTTC.

The rearrangement uses TRBV12-5 and TRBJ2-1, with 11 bases lining up with TRBD2. In germline, CDR1 is LGHNT, CDR2 FRNRAP. The CDR3 consists of 16 residues. The V and J ends lost 1 base and 9 bases, in that order; junction bases with no gene match: 8. CDR3 amino acids: CASGLGDSGRAGEQFF. The CDR3 DNA sequence: TGTGCTAGTGGTTTGGGGGATAGCGGGAGGGCCGGTGAGCAGTTCTTC.

This clone showed up just once. This chain connects TRBV4-2 to TRBJ2-7, with D hard to call. V lost 5 bases, J lost 6 bases, and 11 bases lay in between. Germline lookup yields CDR1 LGHNA and CDR2 YNFKEQ. CDR3 length: 12 residues. CDR3 amino acids: CASSGKVGEQYF. The CDR3 nucleotides read TGTGCCAGCAGCGGGAAAGTCGGCGAGCAGTACTTC.

The rearrangement links TRBV5-4 to TRBJ1-5; D unclear. Germline V CDR1 and CDR2: SGHNT, YYREEE (reference sequence). The CDR3 sequence is 14 residues long. Trimming took 4 bases from V and 4 from J, leaving 12 bases between them. CDR3: CASSVYGENQPQHF. CDR3 sequence (DNA): TGTGCCAGCAGCGTCTACGGGGAAAATCAGCCCCAGCATTTT.

CDR3 nucleotides: TGTGCCAGCAGCGTAGTACCTAACACTGAAGCTTTCTTT. Its protein is CASSVVPNTEAFF. The rearrangement uses TRBV5-8 and TRBJ1-1; no firm D call. CDR1 is SGHTS, CDR2 YDEGEE, per germline. The CDR3 covers 13 residues. Trimming took off 4 bases at V and 2 bases at J, with 9 bases between the two ends.

V is TRBV30 and J is TRBJ1-1; D may be TRBD1 (5 bases). The V gene lost 3 bases and the J gene lost 4 bases, with 24 bases spanning the gap. Germline CDR1 is GTSNPN and CDR2 is SVGIG (reference sequence). The CDR3 is made up of 17 amino acids. CDR3 nucleotide sequence: TGTGCCTGGAGGCACACCCGGGGGGGAGACTGGGTCACTGAAGCTTTCTTT. Encoded protein: CAWRHTRGGDWVTEAFF. The whole variable domain, filled in from reference TRBV30 and TRBJ1-1, reads SQTIHQWPATLVQPVGSPLSLECTVEGTSNPNLYWYRQAAGRGLQLLFYSVGIGQISSEVPQNLSASRPQDRQFILSSKKLLLSDSGFYLCAWRHTRGGDWVTEAFFGQGTRLTVV.

The chain carries TRBV25-1 and TRBJ2-2, with no clear D. Germline CDR1 and CDR2: MGHDK and SYGVNS. The CDR3 consists of 12 residues. Deletions cut 2 bases from V and 7 bases from J, with 5 bases between. The CDR3 here is CASSEHGGELFF. The DNA of the CDR3 is TGTGCCAGCAGTGAACATGGCGGGGAGCTGTTTTTT.

V usage is TRBV7-9 and J usage is TRBJ1-1; 7 bases line up with TRBD1. The CDR3 spans 16 residues. CDR1 is SEHNR, CDR2 FQNEAQ, per germline (reference sequence). J gave up 1 base and V 1 base, and 6 bases lay outside the gene matches. The CDR3: CASSLGWGQPNTEAFF. Written as DNA, the CDR3 is TGTGCCAGCAGCTTAGGTTGGGGACAGCCGAACACTGAAGCTTTCTTT.

The chain uses TRBV7-2 and TRBJ2-1; 9 positions agree with TRBD2. Losses at the gene ends were 2 bases for V and 6 bases for J; bases not matched to a gene: 5. Germline assignment: CDR1 SGHTA and CDR2 FQGNSA. The CDR3 length is 15 residues. Written as DNA, the CDR3 is TGTGCCAGCAGCTTAATGGGACTAGCTGGCAATGAGCAGTTCTTC. It is translated as CASSLMGLAGNEQFF.

This chain's CDR3 is CAWIEIGVVFAGGIRYEQYF. CDR3 in DNA: TGTGCCTGGATAGAGATAGGGGTTGTTTTTGCGGGAGGTATAAGGTACGAGCAGTACTTC. The chain recombines TRBV30 with TRBJ2-7; TRBD2 agrees at 8 bases. V shed 4 bases and J 4 bases; nucleotides not matched to a gene: 27. CDR1 GTSNPN and CDR2 SVGIG come from the germline V gene (reference sequence). The CDR3 is made up of 20 amino acids.

As concerns this clone: The same CDR3 also results from other DNA sequences found in this sample. The V call is TRBV5-1, the J call TRBJ2-7; TRBD2 aligns across 11 bases. Trimming removed 2 bases from V and 3 bases from J; junction bases left unmatched: 1. The CDR3 contains 14 residues. In germline, CDR1 is SGHRS, CDR2 YFSETQ. The CDR3 DNA reads as TGCGCCAGCAGCTTCGGACTAGCGGGCTACGAGCAGTACTTC. Translated, it gives CASSFGLAGYEQYF.

J is TRBJ2-3 and V is TRBV5-1; the match to TRBD2 covers 7 bases. Germline V gene lookup returns CDR1 SGHRS and CDR2 YFSETQ. Germline trimming cut 0 bases from V and 1 base from J; bases unmatched to any gene: 8. CDR3 length: 17 amino acids. CDR3 residues: CASSLGGASGGTDTQYF. Here the CDR3 DNA reads TGCGCCAGCAGCTTGGGGGGCGCTAGCGGAGGCACAGATACGCAGTATTTT.

The rearrangement links TRBV7-9 to TRBJ1-1; D gene uncertain. V shed 1 base and J shed 7 bases, with 10 bases lying between them. The CDR3 covers 13 residues. Germline V CDR1 and CDR2: SEHNR, FQNEAQ (reference sequence). CDR3 amino acids: CASSLDGWSEAFF. CDR3 DNA sequence: TGTGCCAGCAGCTTAGATGGGTGGAGTGAAGCTTTCTTT.

About this clone: Other DNA variants within this sample encode the same CDR3. This chain connects TRBV19 to TRBJ1-5, with D uncertain. V was cut by 3 bases and J by 2 bases, with 8 bases left in between. Germline V gives CDR1 LNHDA, CDR2 SQIVND (reference sequence). This CDR3 region has 14 residues. Here the CDR3 DNA reads TGTGCCAGTAGTATGACCGGACGCAATCAGCCCCAGCATTTT. As protein: CASSMTGRNQPQHF. Using reference TRBV19 and TRBJ1-5 for the parts outside the CDR3, the full variable domain is DGGITQSPKYLFRKEGQNVTLSCEQNLNHDAMYWYRQDPGQGLRLIYYSQIVNDFQKGDIAEGYSVSREKKESFPLTVTSAQKNPTAFYLCASSMTGRNQPQHFGDGTRLSIL.

The chain is built from TRBV28 and TRBJ2-2, with D tentatively TRBD2 (6 bases). Trimming left V 2 bases short and J 5 bases short, with 15 bases between. The germline gives CDR1 MDHEN, CDR2 SYDVKM. The CDR3 runs 16 residues. CDR3 nucleotide sequence: TGTGCCAGCAGTTTAAGTAAGGGCAGCGGGACCGGGGAGCTGTTTTTT. Translation gives CASSLSKGSGTGELFF.

This chain connects TRBV19 to TRBJ1-1; 11 positions agree with TRBD1. The CDR3 has 13 amino acids. CDR1 and CDR2 (germline): LNHDA, SQIVND (reference sequence). J gave up 10 bases and V 10 bases, and 11 bases lay outside the gene matches. CDR3 sequence reads: CATKGQGARGAFF. CDR3 nucleotide sequence: TGTGCCACGAAAGGACAGGGGGCGAGGGGAGCTTTCTTT. The whole variable domain, remainder taken from reference TRBV19 and TRBJ1-1, is DGGITQSPKYLFRKEGQNVTLSCEQNLNHDAMYWYRQDPGQGLRLIYYSQIVNDFQKGDIAEGYSVSREKKESFPLTVTSAQKNPTAFYLCATKGQGARGAFFGQGTRLTVV.

J is TRBJ2-2 and V is TRBV7-8; D is possibly TRBD1 (6 bases). V was clipped by 3 bases and J by 6 bases, with 11 bases between them. CDR3 size: 14 residues. Germline CDR1 and CDR2: SGHVS and FQNEAQ. The CDR3 here is CASSFPQGSGELFF. The CDR3 DNA reads TGTGCCAGCAGCTTCCCACAGGGTTCCGGGGAGCTGTTTTTT.

The rearrangement joins TRBV21-1 to TRBJ1-5. TRBV21-1 is listed as a pseudogene. The CDR3 extends over 15 amino acids. The CDR3, as DNA: TGTGCCAGCAGCAGGGTGGCGGGAAGCAATCAGCCCCAGCATTTT. This sequence encodes CASSRVAGSNQPQHF.

This chain joins TRBV19 and TRBJ2-2; tentatively, D is TRBD1 (6 bases). CDR1 and CDR2 from the germline V gene are LNHDA and SQIVND (reference sequence). The CDR3 contains 14 residues. V was trimmed by 5 bases and J by 1 base, leaving 8 bases between them. CDR3 protein: CASSAQGNTGELFF. The CDR3 nucleotides read TGTGCCAGTAGTGCACAGGGGAACACCGGGGAGCTGTTTTTT.